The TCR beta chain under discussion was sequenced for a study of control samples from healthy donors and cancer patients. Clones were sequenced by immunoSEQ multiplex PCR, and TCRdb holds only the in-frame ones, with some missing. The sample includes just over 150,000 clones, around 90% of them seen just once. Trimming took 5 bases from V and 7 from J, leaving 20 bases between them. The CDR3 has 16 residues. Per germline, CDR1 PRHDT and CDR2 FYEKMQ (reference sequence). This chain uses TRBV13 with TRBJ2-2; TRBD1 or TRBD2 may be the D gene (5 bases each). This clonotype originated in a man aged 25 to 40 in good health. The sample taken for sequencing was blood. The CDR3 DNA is TGTGCCAGCAGCCTTACGGGATTGGGGCCAGGCGGGGAGCTGTTTTTT. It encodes CASSLTGLGPGGELFF.